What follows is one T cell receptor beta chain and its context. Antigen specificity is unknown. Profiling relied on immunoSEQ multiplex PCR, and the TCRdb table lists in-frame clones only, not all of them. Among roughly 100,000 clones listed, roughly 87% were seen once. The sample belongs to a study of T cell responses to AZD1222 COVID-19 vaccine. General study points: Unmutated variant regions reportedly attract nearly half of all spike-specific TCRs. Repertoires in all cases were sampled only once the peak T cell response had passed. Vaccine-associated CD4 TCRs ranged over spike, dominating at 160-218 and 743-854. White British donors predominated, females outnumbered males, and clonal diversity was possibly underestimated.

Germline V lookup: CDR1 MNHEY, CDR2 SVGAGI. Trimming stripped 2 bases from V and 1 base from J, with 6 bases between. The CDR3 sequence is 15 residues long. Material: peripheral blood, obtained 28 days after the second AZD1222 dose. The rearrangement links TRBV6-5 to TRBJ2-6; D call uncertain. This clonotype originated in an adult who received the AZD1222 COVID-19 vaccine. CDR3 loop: CASSYGDSGANVLTF. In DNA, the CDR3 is TGTGCCAGCAGTTACGGGGATTCTGGGGCCAACGTCCTGACTTTC.